This paragraph reports one TCR beta chain. Its antigen has not been determined. The input lacks base qualities; no much larger clone sits a single base away. The record originates from a study of blood T cell repertoires in COVID-19 (dated by TCRdb to 2018 to 2021). About the study as a whole: The collaborator samples originated in the United States, Italy and Spain and spanned the acute and convalescent phases of COVID-19. Samples came from the ongoing ImmuneRACE study (first 160 participants) plus 1,254 subjects from 6 global collaborators. Deeply sampled blood TCRbeta repertoires from subjects exposed to, actively infected with, or recovered from COVID-19 were included in the dataset. The repertoires were released in a freely available public database meant as a resource for research on the immune response to SARS-CoV-2. Where HLA class I and class II types were available, the types were taken from metadata supplied by the sample provider, not from assay-based typing. The prospective study material was composed of cDNA or gDNA derived from T cells, B-cell-depleted T cells, or PBMCs. A de-identified subject ID, COVID-19 status, age in years and sex were almost always included in the sample metadata. The paper's findings and limits, for the study overall: How much clinical and demographic metadata was included differed by source and by participant, and the metadata was provided uncurated.

TCRbeta CDR3 regions were amplified from genomic DNA by means of the immunoSEQ Assay, a bias-controlled multiplex PCR. Processing in the source paper ran as follows. Nucleated cell counts per sample were estimated from amplification of reference gene primers within the assay. Sequence reads were collapsed and filtered to measure the absolute abundance of every unique TCRbeta CDR3 rearrangement. For each sample, productive Simpson clonality was calculated as the square root of Simpson's diversity index over productive rearrangements. TCRdb limited this immuneACCESS table to in-frame rearrangements with V and J called. A share of clones is missing; checked studies link under half to unresolved V genes, and the rest is unexplained. The V and J calls and clone size are taken from that table; D and trimming were inferred from the DNA. Present in this sample are under 150,000 clones, 60% to 85% of which were seen just once. In total, the top ten clones hold 20% to 25% of the sample.

The germline V gene sets CDR1 to SGHRS and CDR2 to YFSETQ. The germline V end is reduced by 1 base and the J end by 4 bases; junction bases left unmatched: 4. Including the terminal cysteine and phenylalanine, the CDR3 comprises 14 residues. Only the CDR3 part of the read is kept: 42 bases, read in frame from the first base. Collaborating institutions collected whole blood in K2EDTA tubes following their own protocols. Collaborator samples were shipped for TCRbeta analysis as frozen whole blood, isolated PBMCs, or DNA extracted from either sample type. Sequenced input: peripheral blood. The rearranged chain carries TRBV5-1 and TRBJ2-7, with TRBD1 matching 8 junction bases. The TCR comes from an elderly man with acute or convalescent COVID-19. Read as DNA, the sequence is TGCGCCAGCAGCTTGTACAGGGGGTTGTACGAGCAGTACTTC. The resulting protein is CASSLYRGLYEQYF.